What follows are 9 T cell receptor beta chains derived from one specimen sequenced in a study of CD8 T cells in Susac syndrome. The RNA, about 0.45 to 1 ug, was put through reverse transcription using random hexamers. Via MiXCR, TCRdb re-called the immunoSEQ multiplex PCR reads, giving one row per CDR3 protein. Altogether about 180,000 distinct CDR3 sequences are present, 85% to 95% being singletons, with the ten largest covering 0.15% to 0.2%. Input material: CD8+ T cells from PBMCs. The receptors shown here come from a human donor with multiple sclerosis.

The rearrangement uses TRBV4-1 and TRBJ2-7; a weak D match, TRBD2 (6 bases). Germline V CDR1 and CDR2: MGHRA, YSYEKL. The V gene lost 1 base and the J gene lost 6 bases, with 16 bases spanning the gap. This CDR3 comprises 15 residues. CDR3 sequence (DNA): TGCGCCAGCAGCCAAGCCGGGTCCGGGACTCGCGAGCAGTACTTC. Its translation: CASSQAGSGTREQYF.

The rearrangement uses TRBV29-1 and TRBJ1-1, with no clear D. The CDR3 sequence is 11 residues long. The germline V gene has CDR1 SQVTM and CDR2 ANQGSEA. Between the trimmed V and J ends, which lost 5 bases and 7 bases, there was a span of 11 bases. CDR3 nucleotides: TGCAGCGTTCGGCTGGAGGTTGAAGCTTTCTTT. Translating it yields CSVRLEVEAFF.

The V and J genes are TRBV4-1 and TRBJ2-1; a possible D gene is TRBD2 (6 bases). Germline CDR1 reads MGHRA; CDR2 reads YSYEKL. The CDR3 covers 15 residues. Trimming took 1 base from V and 9 from J, leaving 16 bases between them. The CDR3 loop is CASSQGLSGGVEQFF. CDR3 nucleotide sequence: TGCGCCAGCAGCCAAGGTCTATCTGGCGGGGTTGAGCAGTTCTTC.

This sequence joins TRBV5-6 and TRBJ2-7, with 10 bases aligning to TRBD2. Trimming cost V 0 bases and J 2 bases; bases outside gene matches: 11. This CDR3 has 18 amino acids. Looked up from germline, CDR1 is SGHDT and CDR2 is YYEEEE. The CDR3 DNA is TGTGCCAGCAGCTTGGGGCTAGCGGGAGTGCGGGGGACCTACGAGCAGTACTTC. Translation: CASSLGLAGVRGTYEQYF.

The chain carries TRBV19 and TRBJ2-1; no reliable D call. The V gene's germline CDR1 is LNHDA and CDR2 SQIVND (reference sequence). The CDR3 has 13 amino acids. The ends were cut back, 1 base at V and 7 bases at J, with 8 bases in the middle. CDR3 in DNA: TGTGCCAGTAGTATAGGTATGGCGAATGAGCAGTTCTTC. This sequence encodes CASSIGMANEQFF.

The chain uses TRBV3-1 and TRBJ2-1, with TRBD2 as a possible D gene (6 bases). CDR3 length: 17 amino acids. Germline assignment: CDR1 LGHDT and CDR2 YNNKEL (reference sequence). The V and J ends lost 0 bases and 5 bases respectively, with 17 bases between them. CDR3 nucleotides: TGTGCCAGCAGCCAAGACTTTCTAGCGCGCAGTCACAATGAGCAGTTCTTC. It specifies CASSQDFLARSHNEQFF.

Notes on this clonotype: A junction end diverges from the germline sequence, so it may reflect a read error. The chain uses TRBV7-2 and TRBJ1-2; D not resolved. CDR3 length: 12 amino acids. Germline lookup yields CDR1 SGHTA and CDR2 FQGNSA. CDR3 nucleotides: TGTGCCAGCAGCTTAGAGTATCTGTTTTGGCGCTTC. The encoded protein is CASSLEYLFWRF. Full variable domain (missing parts from reference TRBV7-2 and TRBJ1-2): GAGVSQSPSNKVTEKGKDVELRCDPISGHTALYWYRQSLGQGLEFLIYFQGNSAPDKSGLPSDRFSAERTGGSVSTLTIQRTQQEDSAVYLCASSLEYLFWRFGSGTRLTVV.

A word on this clonotype: The junction departs from germline at one end; a sequencing error may be responsible. This chain joins TRBV6-5 and TRBJ2-7; D is possibly TRBD2 (6 bases). Germline V gene sequence: CDR1 MNHEY, CDR2 SVGAGI. This CDR3 region has 14 residues. The CDR3 protein is CASKRGTSSHEQYF. CDR3 coding DNA: TGTGCCAGCAAGCGCGGGACCTCCTCCCACGAGCAGTACTTC.

As to this clonotype: The junction departs from germline at one end; a sequencing error may be responsible. This rearrangement joins TRBV5-1 to TRBJ1-4, with D tentatively TRBD1 (5 bases). Germline V CDR1 and CDR2: SGHRS, YFSETQ. CDR3 length: 15 amino acids. CDR3 sequence (DNA): TGCGCCAGCAGCTTGGAGGTGTTGTCTGGGACCCCCAAGGTTTTT. It is translated as CASSLEVLSGTPKVF.